The 28 T cell receptor beta chains below all came from one sample that was sequenced in a study of T cell changes during pregnancy in multiple sclerosis (dated by TCRdb to the late 2010s). Library generation was performed with the immunoSEQ multiplex PCR assay. TCRdb's version of the immuneACCESS table is confined to in-frame rearrangements and falls short of the full clone set. An unresolved V gene accounts for under half of the shortfall where checked; the remainder is of unknown origin. The table for this sample lists tens of thousands of clones; around 92% of them were counted only once. Around 0.16% of the sample rests with the top ten. The sample was CD4+ T cells from peripheral blood mononuclear cells, taken after pregnancy. These receptors were taken from a female donor in good health, enrolled as a control in a pregnancy study.

The CDR3 sequence is CASSQVTGGNYGYTF. CDR3 DNA sequence: TGCGCCAGCAGCCAAGTCACAGGGGGAAACTATGGCTACACCTTC. This chain joins TRBV4-3 and TRBJ1-2, with TRBD1 matching 8 bases. Germline values: CDR1 LGHNA, CDR2 YSLEER. V shed 1 base and J 2 bases; nucleotides not matched to a gene: 3. The CDR3 runs 15 residues.

The chain employs TRBV30 and TRBJ1-3; D remains unclear. This CDR3 is 15 amino acids long. V was cut by 0 bases and J by 0 bases, with 9 bases left in between. Germline V gene sequence: CDR1 GTSNPN, CDR2 SVGIG (reference sequence). CDR3 protein: CAWSVRVGSGNTIYF. CDR3 DNA: TGTGCCTGGAGTGTACGGGTGGGCTCTGGAAACACCATATATTTT. The full variable domain, rest sourced from reference TRBV30 and TRBJ1-3, is SQTIHQWPATLVQPVGSPLSLECTVEGTSNPNLYWYRQAAGRGLQLLFYSVGIGQISSEVPQNLSASRPQDRQFILSSKKLLLSDSGFYLCAWSVRVGSGNTIYFGEGSWLTVV.

J is TRBJ1-1 and V is TRBV25-1; a weak D match, TRBD1 (5 bases). Between the trimmed V and J ends, which lost 6 bases and 1 base, there was a span of 9 bases. This CDR3 is built from 13 residues. Looked up from germline, CDR1 is MGHDK and CDR2 is SYGVNS. CDR3 amino acids: CASRRGWNTEAFF. Written as DNA, the CDR3 is TGTGCCAGCAGAAGGGGTTGGAACACTGAAGCTTTCTTT.

The chain couples TRBV28 to TRBJ2-2, with a weak D call TRBD1 (5 bases). This CDR3 contains 14 residues. Germline values: CDR1 MDHEN, CDR2 SYDVKM. With 8 bases removed from V and 2 bases from J, the gap between germline ends came to 12 bases. DNA for the CDR3: TGTGCCAGCCTTCGCGACAGAAACACCGGGGAGCTGTTTTTT. This sequence encodes CASLRDRNTGELFF.

The rearrangement links TRBV10-3 to TRBJ1-6; 9 nucleotides match TRBD1. The V segment lost 3 bases and the J segment 7 bases; nucleotides outside the gene matches: 1. Germline V lookup: CDR1 ENHRY, CDR2 SYGVKD. The CDR3 length is 14 residues. The CDR3 DNA reads as TGTGCCATCAGTGAAGGACAGGGGAATTCACCCCTCCACTTT. Amino acid sequence: CAISEGQGNSPLHF.

V is TRBV11-2 and J is TRBJ1-6; TRBD1 might be the D (6 bases). Germline CDR1 is SGHAT and CDR2 is FQNNGV. Trimming removed 5 bases from V and 10 bases from J, with 18 bases in between. The CDR3 is 15 amino acids. Here the CDR3 reads CASSTQTGLGSPLHF. Written as DNA, the CDR3 is TGTGCCAGCAGCACCCAGACAGGTCTGGGATCACCCCTCCACTTT.

V and J are TRBV7-6 and TRBJ2-6; no clear D. The germline CDR1 and CDR2 sequences are SGHVS and FNYEAQ. The CDR3 loop spans 15 amino acids. V lost 4 bases and J lost 0, with 7 bases in between. CDR3 sequence: CASSSLNSGANVLTF. The CDR3 DNA reads TGTGCCAGCAGCTCACTAAACTCTGGGGCCAACGTCCTGACTTTC.

The V gene is TRBV4-2, the J gene TRBJ1-6; 10 positions agree with TRBD1. Trimming cost V 2 bases and J 5 bases; bases outside gene matches: 15. The V gene's germline CDR1 is LGHNA and CDR2 YNFKEQ. This CDR3 has 20 residues. In nucleotides, the CDR3 is TGTGCCAGCAGCCAAAGGGGGGAGACAGGGGGCGCTGGAAATAATTCACCCCTCCACTTT. The encoded protein is CASSQRGETGGAGNNSPLHF.

The V and J genes are TRBV19 and TRBJ1-5; 7 nucleotides agree with TRBD1. Germline CDR1 reads LNHDA; CDR2 reads SQIVND (reference sequence). This CDR3 is 16 amino acids long. Trimming removed 4 bases from V and 6 bases from J; junction bases left unmatched: 12. CDR3 DNA sequence: TGTGCCAGTAGTACGGGGTCGGCAGGGGGTGGTCAGCCCCAGCATTTT. Its protein is CASSTGSAGGGQPQHF.

This chain's CDR3 is CASSESPSSNQPQHF. The CDR3 bases are TGCGCCAGCAGTGAGTCGCCCAGTAGCAATCAGCCCCAGCATTTT. The chain is built from TRBV10-1 and TRBJ1-5, with D unclear. CDR3 length: 15 amino acids. The V and J ends lost 0 bases and 0 bases respectively, with 6 bases between them. Germline V gives CDR1 WNHNN, CDR2 SYGVQD (reference sequence).

The rearrangement links TRBV10-3 to TRBJ1-2, with TRBD1 matching over 7 bases. CDR3 length equals 15 residues. The V and J ends lost 7 bases and 5 bases, in that order; junction bases with no gene match: 13. CDR1 is ENHRY and CDR2 is SYGVKD in the germline V gene. CDR3 sequence (DNA): TGTGCCATCAATGACAGGGCGTCTAATGGGTATGGCTACACCTTC. Translation: CAINDRASNGYGYTF.

The chain links TRBV9 to TRBJ1-2; D not resolved. V lost 0 bases and J lost 7, with 19 bases in between. Germline V gene data show CDR1 as SGDLS and CDR2 as YYNGEE. The CDR3 covers 16 residues. CDR3 sequence reads: CASSVAGGREAGGYTF. Written as DNA, the CDR3 is TGTGCCAGCAGCGTAGCGGGAGGGAGGGAAGCCGGTGGCTACACCTTC.

V gene TRBV28 combines with J gene TRBJ1-2; 7 nucleotides line up with TRBD1. Losses at the gene ends were 5 bases for V and 4 bases for J; bases not matched to a gene: 10. CDR1 and CDR2 from the germline V gene are MDHEN and SYDVKM. There are 15 residues in the CDR3. CDR3 sequence: CASSTNRGFSYGYTF. CDR3 bases: TGTGCCAGCAGTACCAACAGGGGATTTAGCTATGGCTACACCTTC.

The rearrangement uses TRBV7-3 and TRBJ1-4; D remains unclear. Germline V gene data show CDR1 as SGHTA and CDR2 as FQGTGA. The length of the CDR3 is 15 residues. The germline V and J ends were trimmed by 4 bases and 8 bases, with 17 bases remaining between them. CDR3: CASSYRGQVGEKLFF. The CDR3 bases are TGTGCCAGCAGCTACCGAGGGCAGGTCGGCGAAAAACTGTTTTTT.

The chain recombines TRBV5-8 with TRBJ1-5; 7 bases are a match to TRBD1. The CDR3 loop spans 15 amino acids. Germline-derived CDR1 and CDR2 are SGHTS and YDEGEE. With V trimmed by 2 bases and J by 3 bases, 5 bases remained unmatched. The CDR3 is CASSLQGITNQPQHF. The DNA of the CDR3 is TGTGCCAGCAGCTTACAGGGGATTACCAATCAGCCCCAGCATTTT.

About this clone itself: At one boundary the junction diverges from the germline segment, which might be a read error. The V call is TRBV7-7, the J call TRBJ2-7; 9 bases are shared with TRBD1. CDR3 size: 14 residues. Per germline, CDR1 SSHAT and CDR2 FNYEAQ (reference sequence). This CDR3 is CASSSDRGSEEQYF. The CDR3 region has the DNA TGTGCTAGCAGCTCGGACAGGGGTTCGGAGGAGCAGTACTTC.

V usage is TRBV5-1 and J usage is TRBJ2-1, with D unclear. CDR3 length: 14 residues. Per germline, CDR1 SGHRS and CDR2 YFSETQ. Between the trimmed V and J ends, which lost 1 base and 3 bases, there was a span of 8 bases. The DNA of the CDR3 is TGCGCCAGCAGCTTGACTGAAATCTACAATGAGCAGTTCTTC. Encoded protein: CASSLTEIYNEQFF.

This clone was seen only once. V usage is TRBV6-6 and J usage is TRBJ1-1; 7 positions agree with TRBD1. The length of the CDR3 is 15 residues. Per germline, CDR1 MNHNY and CDR2 SVGAGI (reference sequence). V trimming: 2 bases; J trimming: 1 base; junction bases outside the gene matches: 4. Here the CDR3 DNA reads TGTGCCAGCAGTTACCCGGGACAGCAGAACACTGAAGCTTTCTTT. Amino acids: CASSYPGQQNTEAFF.

The chain joins TRBV28 to TRBJ1-5; TRBD1 matches 9 bases. The germline V gene encodes CDR1 MDHEN and CDR2 SYDVKM. The CDR3 contains 18 residues. Trimming at V came to 6 bases and at J to 0 bases, leaving 12 bases not matched to a gene. The CDR3 region is CASRDGGQGYNSNQPQHF. CDR3 DNA: TGTGCCAGCAGAGATGGGGGACAGGGATATAATAGCAATCAGCCCCAGCATTTT.

This chain links TRBV9 with TRBJ2-1; 12 bases are a match to TRBD2. The CDR3 spans 15 residues. Looked up from germline, CDR1 is SGDLS and CDR2 is YYNGEE. J was trimmed by 8 bases and V by 2 bases; bases with no gene match: 5. CDR3 amino acids: CASSVLAGGNYEQFF. The CDR3 bases are TGTGCCAGCAGCGTTCTAGCGGGGGGGAATTATGAGCAGTTCTTC.

This chain's CDR3 is CASSLAGTGGREQYF. CDR3 nucleotide sequence: TGTGCCAGCAGCTTAGCAGGGACAGGGGGTAGAGAGCAGTACTTC. The chain employs TRBV7-9 and TRBJ2-7; 11 nucleotides line up with TRBD1. With V trimmed by 0 bases and J by 7 bases, 5 bases remained unmatched. This CDR3 has 15 amino acids. Germline V gene data show CDR1 as SEHNR and CDR2 as FQNEAQ (reference sequence).

V is TRBV6-1 and J is TRBJ2-3, with TRBD1 matching over 8 bases. The V gene end was trimmed by 8 bases and the J gene end by 2 bases; junction bases not matched to a gene: 6. The CDR3 is 14 amino acids. The germline V gene encodes CDR1 MNHNS and CDR2 SASEGT. CDR3 sequence: CASLRTGTTDTQYF. In DNA, the CDR3 is TGTGCCAGCCTTAGGACAGGGACCACAGATACGCAGTATTTT.

The J gene is TRBJ2-7, the V gene TRBV18; TRBD1 aligns across 8 bases. Germline V gene sequence: CDR1 KGHSH, CDR2 LQKENI. V lost 3 bases, J lost 3 bases, and 4 bases stayed unmatched. There are 14 residues in the CDR3. DNA of the CDR3: TGTGCCAGCTCACCTACTACAGGGGGCTACGAGCAGTACTTC. Protein product: CASSPTTGGYEQYF.

The chain is built from TRBV4-1 and TRBJ1-1; 8 bases match TRBD1. J lost 5 bases, V lost 2 bases, and 7 bases had no gene match. The CDR3 is 15 residues long. Germline V CDR1 and CDR2: MGHRA, YSYEKL. DNA of the CDR3: TGCGCCAGCAGCCAACCGGACAGGGAAAAGACTGAAGCTTTCTTT. The encoded protein is CASSQPDREKTEAFF.

The gene calls are TRBV2 and TRBJ2-7; 16 bases agree with TRBD2. The CDR3 has 16 residues. Unmatched junction bases numbered 5, after V lost 7 bases and J lost 2 bases. Germline V gene sequence: CDR1 SNHLY, CDR2 FYNNEI. CDR3 nucleotides: TGTGCCAGCATTCCGGGACTAGCGGGAGGGACCTACGAGCAGTACTTC. Translating gives CASIPGLAGGTYEQYF.

CDR3 sequence (DNA): TGTGCCACCAGCAGAGGAGGCCATACCAAAAACATTCAGTACTTC. This encodes CATSRGGHTKNIQYF. The chain uses TRBV15 and TRBJ2-4; D ambiguous. The V end lost 1 base, the J end lost 2 bases, and 9 bases lay between the germline ends. This CDR3 spans 15 amino acids. Germline CDR1 LNHNV, CDR2 YYDKDF (reference sequence). Looking up the rest from reference TRBV15 and TRBJ2-4 gives the full variable domain: DAMVIQNPRYQVTQFGKPVTLSCSQTLNHNVMYWYQQKSSQAPKLLFHYYDKDFNNEADTPDNFQSRRPNTSFCFLDIRSPGLGDTAMYLCATSRGGHTKNIQYFGAGTRLSVL.

The chain's CDR3 is CASSPRDGEETQYF. The CDR3 region has the DNA TGTGCCAGCAGCCCCCGCGACGGGGAAGAGACCCAGTACTTC. The genes are TRBV7-8 and TRBJ2-5; the D gene is possibly TRBD2 (5 bases). The germline V gene encodes CDR1 SGHVS and CDR2 FQNEAQ. The CDR3 extends over 14 amino acids. V was shortened by 5 bases and J by 3 bases, with 13 bases between the two germline ends.

The chain has TRBV11-2 and TRBJ1-3; 7 nucleotides line up with TRBD1. The CDR3 totals 16 residues. The ends lost 1 base at V and 0 bases at J; junction bases unmatched: 3. The germline V gene has CDR1 SGHAT and CDR2 FQNNGV. The DNA of the CDR3 is TGTGCCAGCAGCTTAGTTGGGACAGCCTCTGGAAACACCATATATTTT. This gives the protein CASSLVGTASGNTIYF. Combining the CDR3 with reference TRBV11-2 and TRBJ1-3 gives the whole variable domain EAGVAQSPRYKIIEKRQSVAFWCNPISGHATLYWYQQILGQGPKLLIQFQNNGVVDDSQLPKDRFSAERLKGVDSTLKIQPAKLEDSAVYLCASSLVGTASGNTIYFGEGSWLTVV.